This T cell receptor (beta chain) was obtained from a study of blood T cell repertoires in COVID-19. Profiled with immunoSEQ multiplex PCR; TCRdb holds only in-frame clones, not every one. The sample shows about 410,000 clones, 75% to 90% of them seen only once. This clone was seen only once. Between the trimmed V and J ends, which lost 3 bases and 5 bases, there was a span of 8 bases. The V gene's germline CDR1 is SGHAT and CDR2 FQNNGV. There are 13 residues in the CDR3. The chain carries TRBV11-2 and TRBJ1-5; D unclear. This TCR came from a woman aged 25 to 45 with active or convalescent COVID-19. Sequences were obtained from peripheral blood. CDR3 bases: TGTGCCAGCAGCTTCGGGATTGATCAGCCCCAGCATTTT. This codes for CASSFGIDQPQHF.